The 30 T cell receptor beta chains given below trace back to one sample, sequenced in a study of blood T cell repertoires in COVID-19. Sequencing was performed with immunoSEQ multiplex PCR; in TCRdb, only in-frame clones are kept and a portion is missing. Of about 170,000 clones detected, around 87% appear once; the ten largest clones hold over 3.5%. Sequencing was done on a sample of peripheral blood. These receptors were obtained from a man aged 18-30 years with active or convalescent COVID-19.

This rearrangement joins TRBV19 to TRBJ1-5, with D uncertain. V was trimmed by 3 bases and J by 5 bases, leaving 5 bases between them. This CDR3 contains 12 residues. The germline V gene has CDR1 LNHDA and CDR2 SQIVND (reference sequence). For the CDR3, the DNA is TGTGCCAGTAGTATTCTGTATCAGCCCCAGCATTTT. Translation gives CASSILYQPQHF.

The table lists this clone with a count of one. This chain links TRBV7-9 with TRBJ1-5; D is possibly TRBD1 (6 bases). The CDR3 has 14 residues. Germline CDR1 SEHNR, CDR2 FQNEAQ (reference sequence). V gave up 2 bases and J gave up 5 bases, with 10 bases separating them. CDR3 protein: CASSLTGGHQPQHF. As DNA, the CDR3 is TGTGCCAGCAGCTTAACGGGGGGGCATCAGCCCCAGCATTTT.

The rearrangement uses TRBV3-1 (or the pseudogene TRBV3-2) and TRBJ1-1; 8 bases match TRBD1. Per germline, CDR1 LGHDT and CDR2 YNNKEL (reference sequence). The CDR3 runs 13 residues. Unmatched junction bases numbered 2, after V lost 4 bases and J lost 4 bases. The CDR3 reads CASSPQGVTEAFF. DNA of the CDR3: TGTGCCAGCAGCCCACAGGGGGTCACTGAAGCTTTCTTT.

The chain couples TRBV24-1 to TRBJ2-1; 11 bases map to TRBD1. The V segment lost 3 bases and the J segment 10 bases; nucleotides outside the gene matches: 10. There are 16 residues in the CDR3. The germline CDR1 and CDR2 sequences are KGHDR and SFDVKD. This CDR3 reads CATSDRGGTGGLEQFF. CDR3 bases: TGTGCCACCAGTGATCGGGGCGGGACAGGGGGACTGGAGCAGTTCTTC.

This clone was recorded a few times. V gene TRBV27 combines with J gene TRBJ2-3, with D perhaps TRBD2 (6 bases). The germline gives CDR1 MNHEY, CDR2 SMNVEV (reference sequence). The ends were cut back, 2 bases at V and 1 base at J, with 10 bases in the middle. The CDR3 loop spans 15 amino acids. The CDR3 spells CASSLRAGRTDTQYF. The CDR3 DNA sequence: TGTGCCAGCAGTTTACGGGCGGGACGCACAGATACGCAGTATTTT.

This clone came up once. The chain recombines TRBV30 with TRBJ2-5; D is perhaps TRBD2 (5 bases). The CDR3 is 13 amino acids. Trimming removed 4 bases at V and 4 bases at J, with 13 bases between. Germline CDR1 reads GTSNPN; CDR2 reads SVGIG (reference sequence). CDR3 DNA: TGTGCCTGGAATCTAGCTTACCCAGAGACCCAGTACTTC. Protein: CAWNLAYPETQYF.

This clone was seen ten or more times. The sample has other DNA sequences that encode this CDR3 too. The rearrangement uses TRBV24-1 and TRBJ2-3; 9 nucleotides agree with TRBD1. J was trimmed by 2 bases and V by 1 base; bases with no gene match: 3. CDR1 is KGHDR and CDR2 is SFDVKD in the germline V gene. CDR3 length: 16 residues. CDR3 sequence: CATSDLGTGSTDTQYF. CDR3 nucleotides: TGTGCCACCAGTGATTTAGGGACAGGGTCCACAGATACGCAGTATTTT.

CDR3 sequence (DNA): TGTGCCAGCATCCAACCTTCGCGCACTGAAGCTTTCTTT. As protein: CASIQPSRTEAFF. The rearrangement joins TRBV6-6 to TRBJ1-1, with D unresolved. The CDR3 is 13 amino acids. Germline CDR1 MNHNY, CDR2 SVGAGI (reference sequence). V was shortened by 7 bases and J by 4 bases, with 13 bases between the two germline ends.

The rearrangement links TRBV30 to TRBJ1-1; tentatively, D is TRBD1 (6 bases). Germline CDR1 is GTSNPN and CDR2 is SVGIG (reference sequence). V was clipped by 3 bases and J by 1 base, with 15 bases between them. The CDR3 is 15 amino acids. The CDR3 region has the DNA TGTGCCTGGAGACCCTCGGGACAAGGGAACACTGAAGCTTTCTTT. Translation: CAWRPSGQGNTEAFF.

V gene TRBV3-1 (or the pseudogene TRBV3-2) combines with J gene TRBJ2-1; unclear D gene. This CDR3 has 12 amino acids. The V and J ends lost 6 bases and 8 bases respectively, with 11 bases between them. Germline V gene data show CDR1 as LGHDT and CDR2 as YNNKEL (reference sequence). In DNA, the CDR3 is TGTGCCAGCAGACTTAACAGTGATGAGCAGTTCTTC. Residues: CASRLNSDEQFF.

The J gene is TRBJ1-6, the V gene TRBV11-2; the D gene is possibly TRBD1 (6 bases). This CDR3 region has 15 residues. Germline V gene data show CDR1 as SGHAT and CDR2 as FQNNGV. V lost 2 bases and J 3 bases, leaving 8 bases between the germline ends. CDR3 sequence: CASSLTGHYNSPLHF. The CDR3 DNA reads TGTGCCAGCAGCTTAACGGGACACTATAATTCACCCCTCCACTTT.

The chain is built from TRBV19 and TRBJ2-5; 11 positions match TRBD1. Trimming at V came to 1 base and at J to 5 bases, leaving 9 bases not matched to a gene. The CDR3 runs 17 residues. CDR1 and CDR2 from the germline V gene are LNHDA and SQIVND (reference sequence). CDR3: CASSIAWTGGAGETQYF. The CDR3 coding sequence is TGTGCCAGTAGTATAGCTTGGACAGGGGGCGCCGGGGAGACCCAGTACTTC.

The chain joins TRBV28 to TRBJ2-1, with a tentative D call TRBD2 (6 bases). V lost 3 bases to trimming and J lost 2 bases, with 11 bases between them. The V gene's germline CDR1 is MDHEN and CDR2 SYDVKM. CDR3 length: 15 amino acids. The CDR3, as DNA: TGTGCCAGCAGTTTTAGGAGGGGAACCTACAATGAGCAGTTCTTC. Its translation: CASSFRRGTYNEQFF.

Of note for this clone: Other DNA sequences of this sample code for an identical CDR3. The chain is built from TRBV10-2 and TRBJ2-7; D ambiguous. Germline CDR1 WSHSY, CDR2 SAAADI. The V and J ends lost 6 bases and 0 bases respectively, with 6 bases between them. The CDR3 runs 12 residues. The CDR3 loop is CASSSDSYEQYV. The CDR3 DNA sequence: TGCGCCAGCAGCTCAGACTCCTACGAGCAGTACGTC.

The chain uses TRBV2 and TRBJ2-7, with D possibly TRBD1 on 6 matching bases. The CDR3 has 12 amino acids. Trimming cost V 2 bases and J 4 bases, with 6 bases left between them. Germline V lookup: CDR1 SNHLY, CDR2 FYNNEI. The CDR3 DNA sequence: TGTGCCAGCAGTGAACAGGGGTACGAGCAGTACGTC. This sequence encodes CASSEQGYEQYV.

The chain employs TRBV9 and TRBJ1-1; tentative D call: TRBD1 (5 bases). This CDR3 spans 14 amino acids. CDR1 and CDR2 (germline): SGDLS, YYNGEE. V lost 3 bases to trimming and J lost 1 base, with 10 bases between them. DNA for the CDR3: TGTGCCAGCAGCGAGACAGATGCGAACACTGAAGCTTTCTTT. Translating it yields CASSETDANTEAFF.

To note about this clone: The sample has other DNA sequences that encode this CDR3 too. The gene calls are TRBV29-1 and TRBJ1-1; D is ambiguous. The CDR3 is 12 residues long. Germline V gene data show CDR1 as SQVTM and CDR2 as ANQGSEA. Trimming removed 5 bases at V and 1 base at J, with 8 bases between. As DNA, the CDR3 is TGCAGCGTTTCCCGCGGGAACACTGAAGCTTTCTTT. Protein product: CSVSRGNTEAFF.

The rearrangement links TRBV7-3 to TRBJ2-3; tentatively, D is TRBD1 (5 bases). Trimming took 5 bases from V and 2 from J, leaving 17 bases between them. This CDR3 has 16 amino acids. In germline, CDR1 is SGHTA, CDR2 FQGTGA. CDR3 sequence (DNA): TGTGCCAGCAGCCAGGGCGTGTCACTGCACACAGATACGCAGTATTTT. Translated, it gives CASSQGVSLHTDTQYF.

This chain uses TRBV29-1 with TRBJ2-7, with D possibly TRBD2 on 5 matching bases. Germline CDR1 is SQVTM and CDR2 is ANQGSEA. V dropped 1 base and J dropped 0 bases, with 13 bases sitting between them. This CDR3 contains 15 residues. CDR3 nucleotide sequence: TGCAGCGTTGAAGGCCTCCCTGGGAGCTCCTACGAGCAGTACTTC. This sequence encodes CSVEGLPGSSYEQYF.

The CDR3 sequence is CASSFELGQGFAEAFF. CDR3 sequence (DNA): TGTGCCAGCAGCTTCGAGTTAGGGCAGGGGTTCGCTGAAGCTTTCTTT. The chain links TRBV11-2 to TRBJ1-1; a weak D match, TRBD1 (6 bases). The germline V gene encodes CDR1 SGHAT and CDR2 FQNNGV. V was trimmed by 3 bases and J by 6 bases, leaving 20 bases between them. The length of the CDR3 is 16 residues.

The chain couples TRBV10-3 to TRBJ2-5; TRBD2 matches 12 bases. The CDR3 is made up of 13 amino acids. Unmatched junction bases numbered 2, after V lost 10 bases and J lost 2 bases. Germline V gene sequence: CDR1 ENHRY, CDR2 SYGVKD. The DNA of the CDR3 is TGTGCCAGCGGGACTAGCGGGCAAGAGACCCAGTACTTC. This encodes CASGTSGQETQYF.

The CDR3: CASSSSGTRGEETQYF. CDR3 DNA sequence: TGTGCCAGCAGCTCCTCCGGGACTAGAGGCGAGGAGACCCAGTACTTC. V is TRBV5-8 and J is TRBJ2-5; 8 bases line up with TRBD2. The germline CDR1 and CDR2 sequences are SGHTS and YDEGEE. Trimming took 3 bases from V and 5 from J; bases not matched to a gene: 12. The CDR3 has 16 amino acids.

The V and J genes are TRBV11-2 and TRBJ2-6, with D hard to call. The V and J ends lost 4 bases and 4 bases respectively, with 5 bases between them. Looked up from germline, CDR1 is SGHAT and CDR2 is FQNNGV. The CDR3 has 13 amino acids. The CDR3 DNA reads as TGTGCCAGCAGCTCCCCAGGGGCCAACGTCCTGACTTTC. It yields the protein CASSSPGANVLTF.

The rearrangement uses TRBV14 and TRBJ2-3; 11 positions agree with TRBD1. CDR1 and CDR2 (germline): SGHDN, FVKESK. There are 15 residues in the CDR3. The junction had 7 bases not matched to a gene; V was cut back by 5 bases and J by 6 bases. CDR3 DNA sequence: TGTGCCAGCAGCTTATGGACAGGGGGCTCCGATACGCAGTATTTT. It translates to CASSLWTGGSDTQYF.

This chain connects TRBV18 to TRBJ1-5, with D perhaps TRBD1 (5 bases). The V and J ends lost 3 bases and 6 bases respectively, with 9 bases between them. The germline V gene has CDR1 KGHSH and CDR2 LQKENI. This CDR3 contains 13 residues. The DNA for the CDR3 is TGTGCCAGCTCACCTCCCGGGGGTCAGCCCCAGCATTTT. It is translated as CASSPPGGQPQHF.

The V and J genes are TRBV2 and TRBJ1-1; TRBD1 matches 8 bases. The CDR3 loop spans 15 amino acids. V was clipped by 4 bases and J by 4 bases; unmatched bases: 8. In germline, CDR1 is SNHLY, CDR2 FYNNEI. The CDR3 DNA reads TGTGCCAGCAGTGGATCGGCAACAGGGGGCACTGAAGCTTTCTTT. It yields the protein CASSGSATGGTEAFF. The full variable domain, rest sourced from reference TRBV2 and TRBJ1-1, is EPEVTQTPSHQVTQMGQEVILRCVPISNHLYFYWYRQILGQKVEFLVSFYNNEISEKSEIFDDQFSVERPDGSNFTLKIRSTKLEDSAMYFCASSGSATGGTEAFFGQGTRLTVV.

The rearrangement links TRBV13 to TRBJ2-7, with 10 bases aligning to TRBD1. The CDR3 spans 15 residues. Trimming at V came to 2 bases and at J to 2 bases, leaving 3 bases not matched to a gene. CDR1 is PRHDT, CDR2 FYEKMQ, per germline (reference sequence). CDR3 coding DNA: TGTGCCAGCAGCTTAATGACAGGGGGCACCTACGAGCAGTACTTC. Its translation: CASSLMTGGTYEQYF.

The gene calls are TRBV6-5 and TRBJ2-5, with TRBD2 matching 10 bases. The J segment lost 5 bases and the V segment lost 6 bases, leaving 9 bases of the junction unmatched. The CDR3 length is 15 residues. CDR1 is MNHEY and CDR2 is SVGAGI in the germline V gene. The CDR3 here is CASRDLAGVRETQYF. The CDR3 DNA is TGTGCCAGCAGAGATCTAGCGGGGGTAAGGGAGACCCAGTACTTC.

The chain carries TRBV5-1 and TRBJ1-1, with D possibly TRBD1 on 6 matching bases. CDR3 length equals 15 residues. Trimming pared 4 bases from V and 1 base from J, leaving 14 bases between. Germline CDR1 reads SGHRS; CDR2 reads YFSETQ. The CDR3 reads CASSVTGRRNTEAFF. The CDR3 DNA reads TGCGCCAGCAGCGTAACAGGGCGGCGGAACACTGAAGCTTTCTTT.

Comments on this clone: The junction does not match germline at one end; this may be a read error. V and J are TRBV14 and TRBJ2-1; 9 nucleotides match TRBD2. The CDR3 has 15 residues. The germline gives CDR1 SGHDN, CDR2 FVKESK. The chain's CDR3 is CASSQDLVGSGRPIF. CDR3 bases: TGTGCCAGCAGCCAAGATCTGGTCGGGAGCGGGAGGCCAATCTTC.